This T cell receptor beta chain is drawn from a study of shared clonotypes between healthy human individuals. Study-wide background: Per donor, three plates held CD4 naive cells, three held CD4 memory, two held CD8 naive and one held CD8 memory.

The V gene lost 2 bases and the J gene lost 1 base, with 10 bases spanning the gap. Germline CDR1 SGHNT, CDR2 YYREEE (reference sequence). The CDR3 is 14 amino acids. A CD45RA-negative memory subset and a CD45RA+ naive subset were separated from the CD4+ cells. Replicate sorted-subset PCRs were loaded with roughly 200 ng DNA, roughly 33,000 T cell genomes. Some clones are missing from TCRdb's copy, which holds only in-frame ones; the method was immunoSEQ multiplex PCR. The profile shows over a million clones, roughly 95% of them singletons. The sequenced sample was naive CD4+ T cells sorted from blood. Described subset: CD45RA+ positively selected. This receptor was taken from a man younger than 45 in good health. V gene TRBV5-4 combines with J gene TRBJ2-7; D not resolved. The CDR3 coding sequence is TGTGCCAGCAGCTTAACCGGGCCTTCCTACGAGCAGTACTTC. This translates into CASSLTGPSYEQYF.